This T cell receptor beta chain was profiled in a study of blood T cell repertoires in COVID-19. Study-wide context: From the United States, Italy and Spain came samples of acute and convalescent COVID-19. PBMCs, B-cell-depleted T cells, or T cells were the source of the cDNA or gDNA that made up the material.

Trimming left V 7 bases short and J 0 bases short, with 14 bases between. Germline V gene lookup returns CDR1 SGDLS and CDR2 YYNGEE. The CDR3 runs 15 residues. Original handling: The authors estimated nucleated cell counts from reference gene primer amplification. Here immunoSEQ multiplex PCR was the method, and the copy in TCRdb shows in-frame clones only, minus some. The V and J calls and the clone size are those of that table, but D and trimming were determined from the DNA. The profile covers over 200,000 clones, with about 90% appearing a single time and 1.9% taken by the ten largest. The receptor was derived from a man aged 35 to 55 with active or convalescent COVID-19. The sequencing sample was made of peripheral blood. This chain joins TRBV9 and TRBJ1-3, with D hard to call. The CDR3 coding sequence is TGTGCCAGCGGTTCCGGGGAATTCTCTGGAAACACCATATATTTT. Protein sequence: CASGSGEFSGNTIYF.